Listed below are T cell receptor beta chains from one sample, sequenced in a study of technical replicates of blood from a few donors. Method: immunoSEQ multiplex PCR; TCRdb's copy keeps in-frame clones and lacks some. The table has some 62,000 clones, 80% to 90% seen once. Input material: PBMCs. Receptors were obtained from a human donor in good health. Some clones in this sample may be carry-over from other donors' samples. The CDR3 runs from the conserved cysteine through the conserved F or W. A D gene is named only where the DNA matches it firmly. Size values are once, few and many counts, or a class for expanded clones, and some rows have none.

CDR3 length: 16; D gene: .; clone size: .; J gene: TRBJ2-1; V gene: TRBV6-5; CDR3 protein: CASSSPTSRPYNEQFF; CDR3 DNA: TGTGCCAGCAGTTCCCCGACAAGTAGACCCTACAATGAGCAGTTCTTC
CDR3 length: 14; D gene: .; clone size: .; J gene: TRBJ2-7; V gene: TRBV18; CDR3 protein: CASSPLPQTYEQYF; CDR3 DNA: TGTGCCAGCTCACCTCTCCCGCAGACCTACGAGCAGTACTTC
CDR3 length: 16; D gene: TRBD1; clone size: .; J gene: TRBJ2-5; V gene: TRBV11-2; CDR3 protein: CASSLGSPGGQETQYF; CDR3 DNA: TGTGCCAGCAGCTTAGGGTCCCCAGGGGGCCAAGAGACCCAGTACTTC
CDR3 length: 11; D gene: .; clone size: once; J gene: TRBJ1-2; V gene: TRBV20-1; CDR3 protein: CSVPTGFGYTF; CDR3 DNA: TGCAGTGTTCCTACAGGGTTTGGCTACACCTTC
CDR3 length: 14; D gene: TRBD2; clone size: .; J gene: TRBJ2-1; V gene: TRBV4-1; CDR3 protein: CASSQPGLYNEQFF; CDR3 DNA: TGCGCCAGCAGCCAGCCGGGACTATACAATGAGCAGTTCTTC
CDR3 length: 15; D gene: .; clone size: .; J gene: TRBJ1-2; V gene: TRBV27; CDR3 protein: CASSLGRQGLYGYTF; CDR3 DNA: TGTGCCAGCAGTTTAGGGCGGCAGGGGCTCTATGGCTACACCTTC
CDR3 length: 15; D gene: .; clone size: .; J gene: TRBJ1-3; V gene: TRBV4-2; CDR3 protein: CASSATGSSGNTIYF; CDR3 DNA: TGTGCCAGCAGCGCTACAGGGTCCTCTGGAAACACCATATATTTT
CDR3 length: 15; D gene: TRBD2; clone size: once; J gene: TRBJ2-1; V gene: TRBV7-3; CDR3 protein: CASSLAGGLLNEQFF; CDR3 DNA: TGTGCCAGCAGCTTGGCGGGAGGGCTTCTCAATGAGCAGTTCTTC
CDR3 length: 15; D gene: TRBD2; clone size: .; J gene: TRBJ2-5; V gene: TRBV7-2; CDR3 protein: CASSFAGTRLETQYF; CDR3 DNA: TGTGCCAGCAGCTTCGCCGGGACTAGATTAGAGACCCAGTACTTC
CDR3 length: 17; D gene: TRBD2; clone size: .; J gene: TRBJ2-1; V gene: TRBV9; CDR3 protein: CASSVRTSGGLNNEQFF; CDR3 DNA: TGTGCCAGCAGCGTTCGGACTAGCGGGGGCCTGAACAATGAGCAGTTCTTC
CDR3 length: 15; D gene: TRBD1; clone size: few; J gene: TRBJ2-3; V gene: TRBV5-1; CDR3 protein: CASSTGQGGTDTQYF; CDR3 DNA: TGCGCCAGCAGCACCGGACAGGGGGGCACAGATACGCAGTATTTT
CDR3 length: 13; D gene: .; clone size: .; J gene: TRBJ1-1; V gene: TRBV27; CDR3 protein: CASRFLRGTEAFF; CDR3 DNA: TGTGCCAGCAGGTTCCTGAGGGGGACTGAAGCTTTCTTT
CDR3 length: 16; D gene: .; clone size: .; J gene: TRBJ2-3; V gene: TRBV7-8; CDR3 protein: CASSLGIRQSTDTQYF; CDR3 DNA: TGTGCCAGCAGCTTAGGAATAAGACAGAGCACAGATACGCAGTATTTT
CDR3 length: 15; D gene: TRBD2; clone size: .; J gene: TRBJ2-5; V gene: TRBV5-5; CDR3 protein: CASSYSGAYQETQYF; CDR3 DNA: TGTGCCAGCAGCTACAGCGGGGCGTACCAAGAGACCCAGTACTTC
CDR3 length: 16; D gene: .; clone size: .; J gene: TRBJ1-3; V gene: TRBV19; CDR3 protein: CASTLVRGNSGNTIYF; CDR3 DNA: TGTGCCAGTACCCTAGTGAGGGGGAACTCTGGAAACACCATATATTTT
CDR3 length: 12; D gene: .; clone size: few; J gene: TRBJ2-5; V gene: TRBV2; CDR3 protein: CASSGSRATQYF; CDR3 DNA: TGTGCCAGCAGTGGTAGCAGGGCGACCCAGTACTTC
CDR3 length: 13; D gene: .; clone size: .; J gene: TRBJ1-4; V gene: TRBV25-1; CDR3 protein: CASRRGAEEKLFF; CDR3 DNA: TGTGCCAGCCGCCGGGGGGCTGAGGAAAAACTGTTTTTT
CDR3 length: 15; D gene: TRBD1; clone size: few; J gene: TRBJ2-2; V gene: TRBV9; CDR3 protein: CASSARTGGAGELFF; CDR3 DNA: TGTGCCAGCAGCGCAAGGACAGGTGGGGCCGGGGAGCTGTTTTTT
CDR3 length: 15; D gene: TRBD1; clone size: .; J gene: TRBJ2-5; V gene: TRBV4-1; CDR3 protein: CASSLTGTGRETQYF; CDR3 DNA: TGCGCCAGCAGCCTTACCGGGACAGGGAGAGAGACCCAGTACTTC
CDR3 length: 13; D gene: .; clone size: .; J gene: TRBJ2-2; V gene: TRBV19; CDR3 protein: CASRGSSTGELFF; CDR3 DNA: TGTGCCAGTAGGGGCAGTAGCACCGGGGAGCTGTTTTTT
CDR3 length: 12; D gene: .; clone size: .; J gene: TRBJ2-7; V gene: TRBV7-9; CDR3 protein: CASSLVGYEQYF; CDR3 DNA: TGTGCCAGCAGCTTAGTCGGTTACGAGCAGTACTTC
CDR3 length: 14; D gene: .; clone size: .; J gene: TRBJ1-1; V gene: TRBV18; CDR3 protein: CASSTYRVDTEAFF; CDR3 DNA: TGTGCCAGCTCCACATACAGGGTGGACACTGAAGCTTTCTTT
CDR3 length: 12; D gene: .; clone size: .; J gene: TRBJ1-1; V gene: TRBV6-5; CDR3 protein: CASSSGTREAFF; CDR3 DNA: TGTGCCAGCAGTTCTGGGACTAGAGAAGCTTTCTTT
CDR3 length: 12; D gene: .; clone size: once; J gene: TRBJ2-1; V gene: TRBV5-1; CDR3 protein: CASSLAVNEQFF; CDR3 DNA: TGCGCCAGCAGCTTGGCGGTAAATGAGCAGTTCTTC
CDR3 length: 12; D gene: TRBD2; clone size: .; J gene: TRBJ2-2; V gene: TRBV10-3; CDR3 protein: CAIARGGGELFF; CDR3 DNA: TGTGCCATCGCCCGGGGGGGCGGGGAGCTGTTTTTT
CDR3 length: 17; D gene: TRBD2; clone size: .; J gene: TRBJ2-2; V gene: TRBV9; CDR3 protein: CASSGLAGGRTTGELFF; CDR3 DNA: TGTGCCAGCAGCGGACTAGCGGGAGGGAGAACCACCGGGGAGCTGTTTTTT
CDR3 length: 16; D gene: TRBD2; clone size: once; J gene: TRBJ2-3; V gene: TRBV7-2; CDR3 protein: CASSLAQAGGLYTQYF; CDR3 DNA: TGTGCCAGCAGCTTAGCGCAAGCGGGGGGGCTTTATACGCAGTATTTT
CDR3 length: 16; D gene: .; clone size: .; J gene: TRBJ2-1; V gene: TRBV4-2; CDR3 protein: CASSHTLGQGNDEQFF; CDR3 DNA: TGTGCCAGCAGCCACACTCTAGGGCAGGGAAATGATGAGCAGTTCTTC
CDR3 length: 18; D gene: TRBD1; clone size: .; J gene: TRBJ2-3; V gene: TRBV5-6; CDR3 protein: CASSFGPRRQGIGDTQYF; CDR3 DNA: TGTGCCAGCAGCTTCGGTCCGCGTCGACAGGGTATTGGAGATACGCAGTATTTT
CDR3 length: 13; D gene: TRBD1; clone size: .; J gene: TRBJ1-2; V gene: TRBV30; CDR3 protein: CAWSVLQGGGYTF; CDR3 DNA: TGTGCCTGGAGTGTACTACAGGGGGGTGGCTACACCTTC
CDR3 length: 13; D gene: TRBD2; clone size: .; J gene: TRBJ2-7; V gene: TRBV2; CDR3 protein: CASSRLAGGEQYF; CDR3 DNA: TGTGCCAGCAGCCGACTAGCGGGGGGCGAGCAGTACTTC
CDR3 length: 13; D gene: .; clone size: .; J gene: TRBJ2-3; V gene: TRBV28; CDR3 protein: CASNPGRGDTQYF; CDR3 DNA: TGTGCCAGCAACCCAGGACGGGGAGATACGCAGTATTTT
CDR3 length: 19; D gene: TRBD1; clone size: .; J gene: TRBJ1-3; V gene: TRBV10-3; CDR3 protein: CAISDSRDSPYSDGNTIYF; CDR3 DNA: TGTGCCATCAGTGACTCCAGGGACAGCCCGTATTCAGACGGAAACACCATATATTTT
CDR3 length: 17; D gene: TRBD1; clone size: .; J gene: TRBJ2-2; V gene: TRBV13; CDR3 protein: CASRRRYRGANTGELFF; CDR3 DNA: TGTGCCAGCAGGAGACGATACAGGGGAGCGAACACCGGGGAGCTGTTTTTT
CDR3 length: 15; D gene: .; clone size: .; J gene: TRBJ2-5; V gene: TRBV5-4; CDR3 protein: CASSSQGAGGETQYF; CDR3 DNA: TGTGCCAGCAGCTCTCAGGGAGCCGGAGGGGAGACCCAGTACTTC
CDR3 length: 15; D gene: TRBD2; clone size: .; J gene: TRBJ2-3; V gene: TRBV10-3; CDR3 protein: CAISETSGSTDTQYF; CDR3 DNA: TGTGCCATCAGTGAGACTAGCGGGAGCACAGATACGCAGTATTTT
CDR3 length: 16; D gene: TRBD1; clone size: once; J gene: TRBJ2-7; V gene: TRBV5-8; CDR3 protein: CASSLQLGTGTYEQYF; CDR3 DNA: TGTGCCAGCAGCCTGCAGTTGGGGACAGGGACCTACGAGCAGTACTTC
CDR3 length: 14; D gene: TRBD2; clone size: .; J gene: TRBJ2-3; V gene: TRBV7-6; CDR3 protein: CASSLAAGEDTQYF; CDR3 DNA: TGTGCCAGCAGCCTAGCAGCGGGAGAAGATACGCAGTATTTT
CDR3 length: 16; D gene: .; clone size: .; J gene: TRBJ1-3; V gene: TRBV18; CDR3 protein: CASSPVTGSSGNTIYF; CDR3 DNA: TGTGCCAGCTCACCAGTTACAGGATCGTCGGGAAACACCATATATTTT
CDR3 length: 17; D gene: TRBD1; clone size: .; J gene: TRBJ2-1; V gene: TRBV27; CDR3 protein: CASSLFYLKTGGNEQFF; CDR3 DNA: TGTGCCAGCAGTTTATTCTACTTAAAGACAGGGGGCAATGAGCAGTTCTTC
CDR3 length: 14; D gene: .; clone size: .; J gene: TRBJ1-6; V gene: TRBV4-2; CDR3 protein: CASSQDWGDSPLHF; CDR3 DNA: TGTGCCAGCAGCCAAGATTGGGGGGATTCACCCCTCCACTTT
CDR3 length: 14; D gene: .; clone size: .; J gene: TRBJ1-2; V gene: TRBV9; CDR3 protein: CASSVGPEPYGYTF; CDR3 DNA: TGTGCCAGCAGCGTAGGCCCAGAACCATATGGCTACACCTTC
CDR3 length: 16; D gene: TRBD2; clone size: .; J gene: TRBJ2-2; V gene: TRBV15; CDR3 protein: CATSTTGGRGTGELFF; CDR3 DNA: TGTGCCACCAGCACGACGGGGGGGCGTGGCACCGGGGAGCTGTTTTTT
CDR3 length: 12; D gene: TRBD1; clone size: few; J gene: TRBJ2-7; V gene: TRBV19; CDR3 protein: CASMDRDYEQYF; CDR3 DNA: TGTGCCAGTATGGACAGGGACTACGAGCAGTACTTC
CDR3 length: 13; D gene: TRBD1; clone size: .; J gene: TRBJ1-2; V gene: TRBV19; CDR3 protein: CASSIRQGSGYTF; CDR3 DNA: TGTGCCAGTAGTATCCGACAGGGAAGTGGCTACACCTTC
CDR3 length: 15; D gene: TRBD2; clone size: .; J gene: TRBJ2-1; V gene: TRBV6-1; CDR3 protein: CASSPGLAEYNEQFF; CDR3 DNA: TGTGCCAGCAGCCCGGGACTAGCGGAGTACAATGAGCAGTTCTTC
CDR3 length: 15; D gene: .; clone size: .; J gene: TRBJ1-2; V gene: TRBV13; CDR3 protein: CASSLGRGPRGGYTF; CDR3 DNA: TGTGCCAGCAGCTTAGGTCGAGGCCCGCGCGGCGGCTACACCTTC